The 7 T cell receptor beta chains below all came from one sample that was sequenced in a study of shared clonotypes between healthy human individuals (dated by TCRdb to about 2020). CD8 naive samples were obtained by positive selection for CCR7 among CD45RO-negative cells, yielding a CD45RA+CCR7+ population from which TemRA cells were excluded. The library was generated by the immunoSEQ multiplex PCR assay. TCRdb re-hosts the immuneACCESS table, in-frame sequences only. Its copies lack some clones; in the studies checked, an unresolved V gene accounts for under half of them, and the cause for the rest is not known. The sample table records roughly 570,000 clones; 98% of these occur just once. The ten largest clones take up less than 0.35% of the sample. Source material: naive CD8+ T cells sorted from blood. According to the study, the label for this sample's cell subset or site signals: CD45RA+CCR7+. All receptors come from a man between 25 and 39 years old in good health.

This clone was recorded only once. This chain connects TRBV9 to TRBJ2-3; a possible D gene is TRBD2 (6 bases). The germline V gene has CDR1 SGDLS and CDR2 YYNGEE. There are 11 residues in the CDR3. V dropped 9 bases and J dropped 4 bases, with 9 bases sitting between them. CDR3 sequence (DNA): TGTGCCACCGGGGAGGCAGATACGCAGTATTTT. Translating it yields CATGEADTQYF.

This clone appeared a single time. V gene TRBV7-9 combines with J gene TRBJ2-7; D may be TRBD2 (5 bases). The ends were cut back, 5 bases at V and 3 bases at J, with 17 bases in the middle. The CDR3 totals 15 residues. CDR1 is SEHNR, CDR2 FQNEAQ, per germline (reference sequence). The CDR3 bases are TGTGCCAGCAGCCCCGTTTGGCCCGGAGGCTACGAGCAGTACTTC. Protein product: CASSPVWPGGYEQYF.

The CDR3 spells CASSIFSGSGSGELFF. DNA of the CDR3: TGTGCCAGCAGCATCTTTAGCGGGAGCGGGTCCGGGGAGCTGTTTTTT. This chain joins TRBV9 and TRBJ2-2; 9 positions agree with TRBD2. V lost 4 bases, J lost 6 bases, and 10 bases stayed unmatched. CDR1 is SGDLS, CDR2 YYNGEE, per germline. The CDR3 contains 16 residues.

The chain links TRBV11-2 to TRBJ2-7; 7 bases align to TRBD2. The V gene end was trimmed by 3 bases and the J gene end by 0 bases; junction bases not matched to a gene: 5. The CDR3 extends over 15 amino acids. Germline V gene sequence: CDR1 SGHAT, CDR2 FQNNGV. The CDR3 reads CASSFYSGGSYEQYF. The CDR3 nucleotides are TGTGCCAGCAGCTTCTATTCGGGGGGCTCCTACGAGCAGTACTTC.

The chain links TRBV4-1 to TRBJ2-1; no firm D call. V shed 0 bases and J shed 2 bases, with 8 bases lying between them. Looked up from germline, CDR1 is MGHRA and CDR2 is YSYEKL. CDR3 size: 15 residues. The chain's CDR3 is CASSQDTYPYNEQFF. The DNA of the CDR3 is TGCGCCAGCAGCCAAGATACTTACCCCTACAATGAGCAGTTCTTC.

This CDR3 is CASSFGRGGSYEQYF. CDR3 bases: TGTGCCAGCAGTTTTGGACGCGGGGGCTCCTACGAGCAGTACTTC. This chain links TRBV27 with TRBJ2-7; TRBD2 matches 7 bases. Germline values: CDR1 MNHEY, CDR2 SMNVEV (reference sequence). V was clipped by 3 bases and J by 0 bases; unmatched bases: 5. The CDR3 extends over 15 amino acids.

This chain joins TRBV11-2 and TRBJ2-5; D might be TRBD2 (5 bases). Germline lookup yields CDR1 SGHAT and CDR2 FQNNGV. The CDR3 has 13 residues. V lost 5 bases and J lost 5, with 12 bases in between. The CDR3 coding sequence is TGTGCCAGCAGCGCCACTAGTTGGGAGACCCAGTACTTC. Translation: CASSATSWETQYF.